A selection of T cell receptor beta chains follows, all from one sample in a study of T cell repertoires in cytomegalovirus infection. MiXCR, applied by TCRdb to the reads, yields one record per CDR3 protein. The table has some 920,000 distinct CDR3 sequences, 31% seen once. Their specific antigens are unknown. The sequencing used cultured CD8+ T cells from PBMCs, collected from culture after CMV antigen stimulation. These receptors all come from a human donor in good health (CMV status not recorded). Some clones in this sample may be carry-over from other donors' samples. Both conserved end residues are part of each CDR3.

CDR3 | V
CASSLTPTDGKNIQYF | TRBV11-1
CASSYLGQGGPDTQYF | TRBV6-2/TRBV6-3
CASSPDSLGGDTEAFF | TRBV19
CASSYAVPREETQYF | TRBV6-6
CALRGGVTGELFF | TRBV7-8
CASSEGSIHEQYF | TRBV2
CASSARDMDDSPLHF | TRBV5-6
CASSLGLAGPRTQYF | TRBV27
CASSRTGAGKEQFF | TRBV7-9
CASSLVPFTGTDTQYF | TRBV5-1
CASSLQWDPNTEAFF | TRBV27
CSARIGQGASGNTIYF | TRBV20-1
CASTSSGGAKKTQYF | TRBV2
CASSWAGGPVETDTQYF | TRBV27
CASSLPRDGSSYEQYF | TRBV7-2
CASRDPRTGQPYEQYF | TRBV6-6
CSAKDRTSQETQYF | TRBV20-1
CASSYGSGGALYEQYF | TRBV6-5
CASSLPPGQGFHEQYF | TRBV7-9
CSDRGTSGGETQYF | TRBV20-1
CASSRGTGPLETQYF | TRBV23-1
CASSMEGRGQETQYF | TRBV19
CASGAGVTTDTQYF | TRBV19
CASSPRTGRDTGELFF | TRBV7-6
CAGRAGGPYNEQFF | TRBV7-2
CASSQDPDSNYGYTF | TRBV4-1
CASSSPRGGGDYNEQFF | TRBV11-2
CASSDPGVTEAFF | TRBV25-1
CASSFLFQETQYF | TRBV12-3/TRBV12-4
CASSLYFPGGSNEKLFF | TRBV27
CASSWADASTDTQYF | TRBV27
CASKEVSSYNEQFF | TRBV6-1
CASSPDGNEQFF | TRBV6-5
CAISESGQGPNQPQHF | TRBV10-3
CASSLPGTGYETQYF | TRBV18
CSAELARGYNEQFF | TRBV20-1
CASGLPTDRNYGYTF | TRBV12-5
CASSSSGGLLFEDFF | TRBV7-2
CASSPASTDSNQPQHF | TRBV4-1
CASSWVGGEQYF | TRBV6-1
CASSWNGGLDTYNEQFF | TRBV6-4
CASSREGGLRINYGYTF | TRBV27
CASRASGGAGAGDTQYF | TRBV5-1
CASSLSGGGRDTQYF | TRBV27
CASSLTGGIDGYTF | TRBV12-3/TRBV12-4
CASSIRGRNTEAFF | TRBV7-6
CASSLDFWGGDGYTF | TRBV5-1
CASTWTANTEAFF | TRBV6-6
CSVEFESGLSYEQYF | TRBV29-1
CASRRTSGGATDTQYF | TRBV7-2
CASSYSTGANYGYTF | TRBV6-5
CASSPGPTQGYTF | TRBV7-6
CASSQESRNGIPGELFF | TRBV14
CASSILPDRGRTDTQYF | TRBV19
CASSLFPEAFF | TRBV7-2
CASSQALAQPSYEQYF | TRBV3-1
CASSTGLDNSPLHF | TRBV27
CASSSRGRETQYF | TRBV28